This TCR beta chain comes out of a study of control samples from healthy donors and cancer patients. Measured with immunoSEQ multiplex PCR; TCRdb has only the in-frame clones, and not every one. The repertoire holds approximately 97,000 clones, with 92% as singletons. The CDR3 sequence is 14 residues long. Germline values: CDR1 LNHDA, CDR2 SQIVND (reference sequence). The ends lost 1 base at V and 6 bases at J; junction bases unmatched: 4. V usage is TRBV19 and J usage is TRBJ2-3, with 7 bases lining up with TRBD1. This clonotype was obtained from a woman under 30 in good health. The sample was blood. CDR3 sequence: CASSIVAGGDTQYF. The CDR3, as DNA: TGTGCCAGTAGTATAGTGGCAGGGGGTGATACGCAGTATTTT.